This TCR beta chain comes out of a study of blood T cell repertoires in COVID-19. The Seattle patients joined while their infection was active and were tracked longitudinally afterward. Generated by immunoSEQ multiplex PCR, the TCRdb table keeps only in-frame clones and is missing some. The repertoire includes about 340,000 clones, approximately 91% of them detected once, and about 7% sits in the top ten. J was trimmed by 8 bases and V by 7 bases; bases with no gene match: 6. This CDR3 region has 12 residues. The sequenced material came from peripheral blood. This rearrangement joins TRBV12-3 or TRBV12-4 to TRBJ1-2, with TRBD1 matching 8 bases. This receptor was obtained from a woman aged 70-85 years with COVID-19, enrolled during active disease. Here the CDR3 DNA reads TGTGCCAGCAAGCAGGGGGCCACGGGCTACACCTTC. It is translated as CASKQGATGYTF.